These 29 T cell receptor beta chains were all obtained from the same sample, sequenced in a study of cytomegalovirus exposure and HLA in healthy donors. The study ran its PCR with 60 Vbeta and 13 Jbeta primers. The method was immunoSEQ multiplex PCR; TCRdb's version includes in-frame clones alone and lacks a portion of them. The sample yields approximately 130,000 clones, around 79% seen once. Sequencing was carried out using PBMCs. These receptors were taken from a woman in her thirties or forties in good health and CMV-seronegative.

The genes are TRBV11-2 and TRBJ2-5; 7 positions agree with TRBD2. This CDR3 is built from 14 residues. Germline V gene lookup returns CDR1 SGHAT and CDR2 FQNNGV. The trim removed 1 base at V and 4 bases at J, leaving 3 bases unmatched. CDR3 sequence reads: CASSLGVAGETQYF. The CDR3 nucleotides are TGTGCCAGCAGCTTAGGGGTAGCGGGAGAGACCCAGTACTTC. Complete variable domain (other parts from reference TRBV11-2 and TRBJ2-5): EAGVAQSPRYKIIEKRQSVAFWCNPISGHATLYWYQQILGQGPKLLIQFQNNGVVDDSQLPKDRFSAERLKGVDSTLKIQPAKLEDSAVYLCASSLGVAGETQYFGPGTRLLVL.

The chain carries TRBV5-4 and TRBJ2-7; 7 bases are shared with TRBD1. The length of the CDR3 is 15 residues. Germline CDR1 is SGHNT and CDR2 is YYREEE (reference sequence). After removal of 0 bases from V and 3 bases from J, the junction contained 6 bases not matched to a gene. Here the CDR3 DNA reads TGTGCCAGCAGCTTGGGAGGGACAGCGATCTACGAGCAGTACTTC. It is translated as CASSLGGTAIYEQYF.

The chain uses TRBV27 and TRBJ1-3; TRBD1 is a possible D gene (5 bases). Germline CDR1 is MNHEY and CDR2 is SMNVEV (reference sequence). CDR3 length: 15 residues. V was cut by 7 bases and J by 0 bases, with 13 bases left in between. The CDR3 protein is CASKPQAVSGNTIYF. CDR3 DNA: TGTGCCAGCAAGCCACAGGCCGTCTCTGGAAACACCATATATTTT.

This chain links TRBV19 with TRBJ2-2, with D hard to call. Trimming took off 5 bases at V and 3 bases at J, with 10 bases between the two ends. Germline V CDR1 and CDR2: LNHDA, SQIVND (reference sequence). The CDR3 is made up of 14 amino acids. The CDR3 DNA reads TGTGCCAGTAGTTTACTTTCGGACACCGGGGAGCTGTTTTTT. The encoded protein is CASSLLSDTGELFF.

V and J are TRBV7-3 and TRBJ1-2; TRBD1 matches at 7 bases. Germline CDR1 SGHTA, CDR2 FQGTGA. The CDR3 consists of 13 residues. V was pared by 2 bases and J by 6 bases, with 3 bases of the junction left unmatched. The CDR3 loop reads CASSLEQGNGYTF. CDR3 in DNA: TGTGCCAGCAGCTTAGAACAGGGGAATGGCTACACCTTC.

This clone showed up just a few times. The chain recombines TRBV6-4 with TRBJ1-4; TRBD1 aligns across 7 bases. This CDR3 spans 15 amino acids. CDR1 and CDR2 from the germline V gene are MRHNA and SNTAGT. V lost 6 bases and J lost 5; bases outside the gene matches: 9. This CDR3 is CASSARGQRNEKLFF. DNA for the CDR3: TGTGCCAGCAGCGCCCGGGGACAGCGCAATGAAAAACTGTTTTTT.

The rearrangement uses TRBV6-1 and TRBJ2-5, with D possibly TRBD1 on 5 matching bases. V gave up 3 bases and J gave up 11 bases, with 13 bases separating them. Looked up from germline, CDR1 is MNHNS and CDR2 is SASEGT. The CDR3 runs 12 residues. The CDR3 DNA follows: TGTGCCAGCAGTGATCAGGGATTTGAGCAGTACTTC. It codes for CASSDQGFEQYF.

The rearrangement links TRBV7-3 to TRBJ2-1, with 8 nucleotides matching TRBD2. The V gene end was trimmed by 5 bases and the J gene end by 4 bases; junction bases not matched to a gene: 7. The CDR3 runs to 15 residues. Germline CDR1 is SGHTA and CDR2 is FQGTGA. DNA of the CDR3: TGTGCCAGCAGCCCACGGGGGGGTCGATACAATGAGCAGTTCTTC. Protein: CASSPRGGRYNEQFF.

The rearrangement joins TRBV6-5 to TRBJ2-2; 12 bases agree with TRBD2. CDR1 is MNHEY, CDR2 SVGAGI, per germline. Trimming cost V 7 bases and J 5 bases; bases outside gene matches: 5. This CDR3 is built from 15 residues. The CDR3 DNA reads as TGTGCCAGCAACCCGGGGACTAGCGGGACCGGGGAGCTGTTTTTT. Its translation: CASNPGTSGTGELFF.

V is TRBV7-2 and J is TRBJ2-5, with D possibly TRBD2 on 5 matching bases. Near its end, the DNA agrees better with TRBJ2-7, so the J call may be wrong. The CDR3 spans 14 residues. Looked up from germline, CDR1 is SGHTA and CDR2 is FQGNSA. This CDR3 reads CASKLGAGDYEQYF. DNA for the CDR3: TGTGCCAGCAAACTTGGTGCCGGGGACTACGAGCAGTACTTC.

This chain connects TRBV5-1 to TRBJ2-1; D may be TRBD1 (6 bases). CDR3 length equals 15 residues. The V end lost 3 bases, the J end lost 9 bases, and 19 bases lay between the germline ends. Germline loops: CDR1 SGHRS, CDR2 YFSETQ. The CDR3: CASSSQTTGKSEQFF. CDR3 coding DNA: TGCGCCAGCAGCTCACAGACTACAGGGAAGAGTGAGCAGTTCTTC.

The V gene is TRBV19, the J gene TRBJ1-3, with a possible D match to TRBD1 (6 bases). This CDR3 has 15 residues. The V gene lost 6 bases and the J gene lost 3 bases, with 15 bases spanning the gap. CDR1 LNHDA and CDR2 SQIVND come from the germline V gene (reference sequence). Written as DNA, the CDR3 is TGTGCCAGTAGCACAGGGTTGAAGAGTGGAAACACCATATATTTT. This gives the protein CASSTGLKSGNTIYF.

This clone appeared a single time. The CDR3 nucleotides are TGTGCCAGCAGCTCGTTTGATTCACCCCTCCACTTT. It is translated as CASSSFDSPLHF. The chain employs TRBV7-9 and TRBJ1-6, with D unresolved. V dropped 4 bases and J dropped 8 bases, with 6 bases sitting between them. Germline lookup yields CDR1 SEHNR and CDR2 FQNEAQ (reference sequence). The CDR3 loop spans 12 amino acids.

The chain employs TRBV6-1 and TRBJ1-6; TRBD1 matches 7 bases. CDR3 length: 15 amino acids. Trimming cost V 5 bases and J 7 bases; bases outside gene matches: 8. Germline values: CDR1 MNHNS, CDR2 SASEGT. For the CDR3, the DNA is TGTGCCAGCAGTAGGGACAGACCCCTGAATTCACCCCTCCACTTT. It codes for CASSRDRPLNSPLHF.

This clone was counted only a few times. The chain joins TRBV7-6 to TRBJ1-1; D is ambiguous. Germline V gene sequence: CDR1 SGHVS, CDR2 FNYEAQ. Between the trimmed V and J ends, which lost 5 bases and 2 bases, there was a span of 3 bases. This CDR3 comprises 11 residues. CDR3 coding DNA: TGTGCCAGCAGCCTAAACACTGAAGCTTTCTTT. It yields the protein CASSLNTEAFF.

V usage is TRBV19 and J usage is TRBJ1-2; the D is unclear. CDR3 length equals 12 residues. Deletions cut 3 bases from V and 8 bases from J, with 10 bases between. Germline-derived CDR1 and CDR2 are LNHDA and SQIVND (reference sequence). Written as DNA, the CDR3 is TGTGCCAGTAGTATTATCGGTCGAGGCTACACCTTC. Translated, it gives CASSIIGRGYTF.

This clone has a handful of counts. The chain uses TRBV18 and TRBJ1-1; possible D gene TRBD1, 5 bases. Germline loops: CDR1 KGHSH, CDR2 LQKENI. CDR3 size: 16 residues. The ends were cut back, 3 bases at V and 1 base at J, with 15 bases in the middle. The CDR3 spells CASSPFSGEWNTEAFF. CDR3 sequence (DNA): TGTGCCAGCTCACCTTTTTCGGGGGAATGGAACACTGAAGCTTTCTTT.

This sequence joins TRBV5-1 and TRBJ2-2; D is undetermined. Trimming removed 6 bases at V and 2 bases at J, with 17 bases between. Germline CDR1 reads SGHRS; CDR2 reads YFSETQ. CDR3 length: 16 amino acids. CDR3 sequence (DNA): TGCGCCAGCACTTCGTTCGCAGACTTTAACACCGGGGAGCTGTTTTTT. It encodes CASTSFADFNTGELFF.

The chain employs TRBV28 and TRBJ2-4, with 7 bases fitting TRBD2. CDR3 length: 15 residues. CDR1 MDHEN and CDR2 SYDVKM come from the germline V gene. The ends lost 8 bases at V and 7 bases at J; junction bases unmatched: 14. The CDR3 loop is CASARVGTTGNIQYF. CDR3 nucleotide sequence: TGTGCCAGCGCCCGCGTGGGGACTACTGGGAACATTCAGTACTTC. Together with reference TRBV28 and TRBJ2-4, the CDR3 gives the full variable domain: DVKVTQSSRYLVKRTGEKVFLECVQDMDHENMFWYRQDPGLGLRLIYFSYDVKMKEKGDIPEGYSVSREKKERFSLILESASTNQTSMYLCASARVGTTGNIQYFGAGTRLSVL.

The rearrangement uses TRBV19 and TRBJ2-5; D might be TRBD2 (6 bases). CDR3 size: 13 residues. Germline values: CDR1 LNHDA, CDR2 SQIVND (reference sequence). Trimming left V 6 bases short and J 3 bases short, with 11 bases between. The CDR3 spells CASSKRREETQYF. DNA of the CDR3: TGTGCCAGTAGCAAAAGGAGGGAAGAGACCCAGTACTTC.

This chain joins TRBV5-1 and TRBJ2-5, with 9 bases identical to TRBD1. The DNA end lines up better with TRBJ2-7; the J call may be wrong. This CDR3 spans 18 amino acids. CDR1 SGHRS and CDR2 YFSETQ come from the germline V gene. CDR3 DNA: TGCGCCAGCAGCTTGGCACAGGGGGCTCAGCAAAGGGTCAACGAGCAGTACTTC. Protein: CASSLAQGAQQRVNEQYF.

This chain joins TRBV9 and TRBJ2-1; a possible D gene is TRBD2 (6 bases). V was pared by 0 bases and J by 13 bases, with 14 bases between. CDR1 SGDLS and CDR2 YYNGEE come from the germline V gene. The CDR3 consists of 13 residues. CDR3 DNA sequence: TGTGCCAGCAGCGTAGGGTCTGGGGGAGGACAGTTCTTC. It is translated as CASSVGSGGGQFF.

V is TRBV5-1 and J is TRBJ2-1; tentatively, D is TRBD2 (5 bases). CDR3 size: 14 residues. The V end lost 4 bases, the J end lost 5 bases, and 13 bases lay between the germline ends. CDR1 is SGHRS, CDR2 YFSETQ, per germline. The CDR3 region is CASSPLLGHNEQFF. CDR3 coding DNA: TGCGCCAGCAGCCCCTTACTAGGGCACAATGAGCAGTTCTTC.

V usage is TRBV28 and J usage is TRBJ2-1; D possibly corresponds to TRBD1 (5 bases). Germline values: CDR1 MDHEN, CDR2 SYDVKM. V was shortened by 5 bases and J by 7 bases, with 9 bases between the two germline ends. This CDR3 region has 12 residues. The CDR3 bases are TGTGCCAGCAGTACCACAGGAAATGAGCAGTTCTTC. It translates to CASSTTGNEQFF.

V is TRBV6-8 and J is TRBJ1-1, with no clear D. Germline V gives CDR1 MNHGY, CDR2 SAAAGT. The length of the CDR3 is 13 residues. Trimming cost V 2 bases and J 4 bases, with 8 bases left between them. The CDR3 region is CASSYQVSTEAFF. As DNA, the CDR3 is TGTGCCAGCAGTTACCAGGTGAGCACTGAAGCTTTCTTT.

CDR3: CASSDTGQVTEAFF. CDR3 nucleotide sequence: TGTGCCAGCAGTGACACGGGACAGGTCACTGAAGCTTTCTTT. The chain employs TRBV6-4 and TRBJ1-1; TRBD1 matches 8 bases. Germline CDR1 is MRHNA and CDR2 is SNTAGT. Germline trimming cut 2 bases from V and 4 bases from J; bases unmatched to any gene: 3. The CDR3 totals 14 residues.

This chain uses TRBV6-5 with TRBJ1-5; no firm D call. The germline V and J ends were trimmed by 0 bases and 6 bases, with 12 bases remaining between them. The CDR3 is 15 amino acids. Germline CDR1 and CDR2: MNHEY and SVGAGI. CDR3 amino acids: CASSYSAGMGQPQHF. The CDR3 DNA reads TGTGCCAGCAGTTACTCGGCGGGGATGGGTCAGCCCCAGCATTTT.

The gene calls are TRBV27 and TRBJ2-5; the D gene is possibly TRBD1 (6 bases). This CDR3 spans 15 amino acids. CDR1 and CDR2 from the germline V gene are MNHEY and SMNVEV (reference sequence). With 6 bases removed from V and 0 bases from J, the gap between germline ends came to 14 bases. Here the CDR3 DNA reads TGTGCCAGCAGGAAAGTGGGGGCGGACCAAGAGACCCAGTACTTC. Protein: CASRKVGADQETQYF.

This sequence joins TRBV4-1 and TRBJ1-5; D is possibly TRBD1 (6 bases). Trimming cost V 4 bases and J 2 bases, with 12 bases left between them. Germline CDR1 and CDR2: MGHRA and YSYEKL. The CDR3 has 15 amino acids. The chain's CDR3 is CASSPRGGGNQPQHF. In DNA form, the CDR3 reads TGCGCCAGCAGCCCTAGAGGGGGGGGCAATCAGCCCCAGCATTTT.